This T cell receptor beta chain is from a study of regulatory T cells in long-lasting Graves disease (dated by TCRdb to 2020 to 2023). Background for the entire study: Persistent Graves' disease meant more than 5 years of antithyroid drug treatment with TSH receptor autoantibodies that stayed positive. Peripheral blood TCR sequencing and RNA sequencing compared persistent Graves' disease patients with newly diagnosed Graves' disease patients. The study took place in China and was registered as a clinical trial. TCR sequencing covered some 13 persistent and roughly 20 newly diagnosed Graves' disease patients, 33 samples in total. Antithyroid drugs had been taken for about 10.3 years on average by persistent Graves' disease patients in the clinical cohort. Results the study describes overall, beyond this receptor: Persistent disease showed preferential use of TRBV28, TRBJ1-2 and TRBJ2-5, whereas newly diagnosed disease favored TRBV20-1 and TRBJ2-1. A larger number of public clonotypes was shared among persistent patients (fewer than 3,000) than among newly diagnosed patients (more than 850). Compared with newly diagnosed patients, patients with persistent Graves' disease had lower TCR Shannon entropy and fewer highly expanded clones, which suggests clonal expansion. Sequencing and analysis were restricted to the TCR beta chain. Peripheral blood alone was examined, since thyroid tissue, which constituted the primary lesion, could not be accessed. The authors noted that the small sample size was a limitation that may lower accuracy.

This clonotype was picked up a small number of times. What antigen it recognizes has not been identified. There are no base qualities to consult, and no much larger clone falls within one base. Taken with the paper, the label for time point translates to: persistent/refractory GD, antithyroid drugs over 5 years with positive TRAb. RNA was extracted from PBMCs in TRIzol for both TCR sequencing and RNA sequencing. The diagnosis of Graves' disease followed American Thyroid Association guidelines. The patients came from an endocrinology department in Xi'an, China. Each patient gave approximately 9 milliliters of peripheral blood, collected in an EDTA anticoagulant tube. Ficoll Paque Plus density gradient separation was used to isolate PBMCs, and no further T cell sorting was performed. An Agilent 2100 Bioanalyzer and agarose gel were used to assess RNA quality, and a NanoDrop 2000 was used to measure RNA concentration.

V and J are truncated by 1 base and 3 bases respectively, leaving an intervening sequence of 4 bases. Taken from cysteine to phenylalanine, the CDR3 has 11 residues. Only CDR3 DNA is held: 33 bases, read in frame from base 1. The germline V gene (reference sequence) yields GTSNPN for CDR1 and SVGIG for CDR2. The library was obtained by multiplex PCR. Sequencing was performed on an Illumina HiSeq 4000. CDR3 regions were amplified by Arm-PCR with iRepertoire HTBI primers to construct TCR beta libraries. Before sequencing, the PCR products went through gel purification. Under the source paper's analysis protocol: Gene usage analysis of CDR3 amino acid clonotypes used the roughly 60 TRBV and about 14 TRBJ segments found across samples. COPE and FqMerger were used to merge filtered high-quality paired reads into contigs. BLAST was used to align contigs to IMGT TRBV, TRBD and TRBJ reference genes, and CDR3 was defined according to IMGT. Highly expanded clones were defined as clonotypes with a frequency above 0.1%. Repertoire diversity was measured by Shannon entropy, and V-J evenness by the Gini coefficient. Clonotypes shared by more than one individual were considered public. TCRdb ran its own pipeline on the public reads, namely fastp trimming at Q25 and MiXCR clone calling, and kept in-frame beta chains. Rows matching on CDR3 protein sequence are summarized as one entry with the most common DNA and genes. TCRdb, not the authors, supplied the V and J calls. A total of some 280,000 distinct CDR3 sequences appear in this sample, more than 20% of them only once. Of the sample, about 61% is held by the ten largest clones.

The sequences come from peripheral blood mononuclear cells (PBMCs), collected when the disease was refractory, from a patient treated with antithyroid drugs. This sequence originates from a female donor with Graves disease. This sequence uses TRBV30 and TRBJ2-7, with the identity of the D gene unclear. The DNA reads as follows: TGTGCCTGGAGTGCCTACTACGAGCAGTACTTC. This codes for CAWSAYYEQYF.